This T cell receptor beta chain was captured by sequencing in a study of cytomegalovirus exposure and HLA in healthy donors. The PCR was carried out with 60 Vbeta primers and 13 Jbeta primers. Generated by immunoSEQ multiplex PCR, the TCRdb table keeps only in-frame clones and is missing some. This table holds approximately 150,000 clones, about four fifths found once. Sequencing used PBMCs. The origin of this receptor is a young man in good health and CMV-seropositive.

CDR3 loop: CASSPRTGATNEKLFF. The CDR3 DNA reads as TGTGCCAGCAGCCCCCGGACAGGGGCAACTAATGAAAAACTGTTTTTT. The chain is built from TRBV9 and TRBJ1-4; 9 positions match TRBD1. Germline CDR1 SGDLS, CDR2 YYNGEE. J was trimmed by 0 bases and V by 4 bases; bases with no gene match: 4. The CDR3 is 16 amino acids.